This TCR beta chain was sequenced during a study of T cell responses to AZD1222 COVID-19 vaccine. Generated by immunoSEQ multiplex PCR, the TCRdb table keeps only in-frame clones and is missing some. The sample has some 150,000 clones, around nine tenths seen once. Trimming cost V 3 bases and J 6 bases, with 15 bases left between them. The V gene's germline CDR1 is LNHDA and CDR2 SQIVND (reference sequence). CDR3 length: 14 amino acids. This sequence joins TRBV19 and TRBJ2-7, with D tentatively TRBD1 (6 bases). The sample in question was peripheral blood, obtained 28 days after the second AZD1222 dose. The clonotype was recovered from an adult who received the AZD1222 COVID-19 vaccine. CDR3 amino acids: CASSISHRAGEQYF. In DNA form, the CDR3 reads TGTGCCAGTAGTATCTCCCACAGGGCGGGCGAGCAGTACTTC.